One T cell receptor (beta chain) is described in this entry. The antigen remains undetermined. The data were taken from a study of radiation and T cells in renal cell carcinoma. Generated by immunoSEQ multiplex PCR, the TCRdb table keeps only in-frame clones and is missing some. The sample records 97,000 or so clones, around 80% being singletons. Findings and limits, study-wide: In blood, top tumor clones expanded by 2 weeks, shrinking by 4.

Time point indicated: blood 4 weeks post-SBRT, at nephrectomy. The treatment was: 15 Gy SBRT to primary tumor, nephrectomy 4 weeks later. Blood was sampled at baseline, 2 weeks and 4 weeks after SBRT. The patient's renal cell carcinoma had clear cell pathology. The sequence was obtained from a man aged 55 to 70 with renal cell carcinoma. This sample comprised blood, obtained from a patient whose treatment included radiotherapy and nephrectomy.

CDR3 sequence (DNA): TGTGCCAGCAGTGACCCCCGGCTTCATAGCAATCAGCCCCAGCATTTT. It encodes CASSDPRLHSNQPQHF. The chain combines TRBV2 with TRBJ1-5; D unresolved. The CDR3 is made up of 16 amino acids. Trimming removed 3 bases at V and 0 bases at J, with 12 bases between. The germline V gene has CDR1 SNHLY and CDR2 FYNNEI.